One and the same sample provided the 25 T cell receptor beta chains below, sequenced in a study of T cell repertoires in cytomegalovirus infection. In TCRdb, the reads were re-called with MiXCR into one record per CDR3 protein. Of around 130,000 distinct CDR3 sequences detected, roughly 9% appear once; the ten largest clones hold about a tenth. Sequencing was performed on PBMCs. These receptors were taken from a human donor in good health (CMV status not recorded). Some clones in this sample may be carry-over from other donors' samples.

This clonotype was found many times. The V and J genes are TRBV14 and TRBJ1-4; D call uncertain. Germline values: CDR1 SGHDN, CDR2 FVKESK. V lost 4 bases and J 14 bases, leaving 14 bases between the germline ends. The CDR3 is 12 residues long. CDR3 sequence reads: CASSPRRGVLFF. The CDR3 DNA reads as TGTGCCAGCAGCCCGCGCCGTGGGGTTCTGTTTTTT. Full variable domain (outside the CDR3, taken from reference TRBV14 and TRBJ1-4): EAGVTQFPSHSVIEKGQTVTLRCDPISGHDNLYWYRRVMGKEIKFLLHFVKESKQDESGMPNNRFLAERTGGTYSTLKVQPAELEDSGVYFCASSPRRGVLFFGSGTQLSVL.

This chain uses TRBV12-3 or TRBV12-4 with TRBJ1-1; D gene unclear. This CDR3 has 13 residues. The germline V and J ends were trimmed by 5 bases and 3 bases, with 10 bases remaining between them. The CDR3 loop reads CASSISEDTEAFF. CDR3 sequence (DNA): TGTGCCAGCAGTATATCGGAAGACACTGAAGCTTTCTTT.

This sequence joins TRBV19 and TRBJ1-2; D remains unclear. Germline CDR1 reads LNHDA; CDR2 reads SQIVND (reference sequence). This CDR3 is built from 15 residues. V dropped 3 bases and J dropped 5 bases, with 16 bases sitting between them. The CDR3 protein is CASSIPSGGTYGYTF. In DNA, the CDR3 is TGTGCCAGTAGTATCCCCTCAGGAGGAACATATGGCTACACCTTC.

This clonotype was counted ten times or more. V gene TRBV10-3 combines with J gene TRBJ1-6; tentatively, D is TRBD1 (5 bases). With 0 bases removed from V and 8 bases from J, the gap between germline ends came to 14 bases. Germline V gene sequence: CDR1 ENHRY, CDR2 SYGVKD. The CDR3 consists of 16 residues. The CDR3 DNA is TGTGCCATCAGTGAGTCGCCAGGGTTTAGTGATTCACCCCTCCACTTT. Protein product: CAISESPGFSDSPLHF.

In this sample, this clonotype turned up a few times. The rearrangement links TRBV29-1 to TRBJ2-7, with 7 bases aligning to TRBD1. The junction had 5 bases not matched to a gene; V was cut back by 6 bases and J by 3 bases. This CDR3 region has 12 residues. CDR1 is SQVTM and CDR2 is ANQGSEA in the germline V gene. CDR3 DNA: TGCAGCGTCGACAGGGATGGCTACGAGCAGTACTTC. This gives the protein CSVDRDGYEQYF.

This clonotype was found a few times. The rearrangement joins TRBV28 to TRBJ1-6; D is unclear. CDR1 MDHEN and CDR2 SYDVKM come from the germline V gene. Trimming pared 5 bases from V and 3 bases from J, leaving 8 bases between. CDR3 length: 14 residues. CDR3 loop: CASSQPIYNSPLHF. CDR3 coding DNA: TGTGCCAGCAGTCAACCCATCTATAATTCACCCCTCCACTTT. Filled out from reference TRBV28 and TRBJ1-6, the complete variable domain reads DVKVTQSSRYLVKRTGEKVFLECVQDMDHENMFWYRQDPGLGLRLIYFSYDVKMKEKGDIPEGYSVSREKKERFSLILESASTNQTSMYLCASSQPIYNSPLHFGNGTRLTVT.

This clonotype came up many times. The chain couples TRBV7-2 to TRBJ1-1, with no clear D. The V gene lost 4 bases and the J gene lost 3 bases, with 12 bases spanning the gap. Germline V gene sequence: CDR1 SGHTA, CDR2 FQGNSA. This CDR3 has 14 amino acids. The CDR3 here is CASSSTPHYTEAFF. Written as DNA, the CDR3 is TGTGCCAGCAGCTCCACCCCCCACTACACTGAAGCTTTCTTT.

This clonotype was observed at least ten times. The chain couples TRBV20-1 to TRBJ2-1, with D possibly TRBD2 on 5 matching bases. The CDR3 contains 14 residues. V was clipped by 3 bases and J by 5 bases, with 14 bases between them. Germline values: CDR1 DFQATT, CDR2 SNEGSKA (reference sequence). For the CDR3, the DNA is TGCAGTGCTAGGCATACTAGGCCCGACAATGAGCAGTTCTTC. Its protein product is CSARHTRPDNEQFF.

This clonotype was observed at least ten times. The CDR3 sequence is CASSIGAVMNTEAFF. The CDR3 DNA follows: TGTGCCAGTAGTATAGGAGCCGTTATGAACACTGAAGCTTTCTTT. This chain uses TRBV19 with TRBJ1-1; no definite D call. The CDR3 loop spans 15 amino acids. Germline V gene sequence: CDR1 LNHDA, CDR2 SQIVND (reference sequence). V dropped 1 base and J dropped 0 bases, with 9 bases sitting between them.

The chain has TRBV2 and TRBJ2-1, with D uncertain. Trimming shortened V by 3 bases and J by 6 bases, and 3 bases separated the two germline ends. Germline CDR1 reads SNHLY; CDR2 reads FYNNEI. The CDR3 totals 11 residues. CDR3 in DNA: TGTGCCAGCAGTGAGACCAATGAGCAGTTCTTC. It is translated as CASSETNEQFF.

This clonotype was counted ten times or more. The chain carries TRBV15 and TRBJ1-1; 8 bases fit TRBD1. This CDR3 spans 15 amino acids. The V gene end was trimmed by 2 bases and the J gene end by 5 bases; junction bases not matched to a gene: 7. In germline, CDR1 is LNHNV, CDR2 YYDKDF (reference sequence). In DNA form, the CDR3 reads TGTGCCACCAGCAGAACCGGGACAGGTGGGACTGAAGCTTTCTTT. Protein product: CATSRTGTGGTEAFF.

This clonotype was found many times. This CDR3 reads CASSIGGTPLHF. The DNA for the CDR3 is TGTGCCAGCAGTATTGGGGGGACACCCCTCCACTTT. This chain connects TRBV25-1 to TRBJ1-6, with a tentative D call TRBD1 (5 bases). The V and J ends lost 5 bases and 11 bases respectively, with 10 bases between them. CDR3 length equals 12 residues. Germline V gene lookup returns CDR1 MGHDK and CDR2 SYGVNS.

This clonotype was seen repeatedly, ten times or more. CDR3 nucleotides: TGCGCCAGCAGCTTCGGGGGGCCTGGAAATGAGCAGTTCTTC. Translating gives CASSFGGPGNEQFF. The chain has TRBV5-1 and TRBJ2-1, with D maybe TRBD2 (7 bases). Trimming stripped 2 bases from V and 7 bases from J, with 13 bases between. Looked up from germline, CDR1 is SGHRS and CDR2 is YFSETQ. This CDR3 contains 14 residues.

This clonotype was seen repeatedly, ten times or more. The rearrangement uses TRBV24-1 and TRBJ2-3, with 8 bases identical to TRBD2. CDR3 length equals 15 residues. Unmatched junction bases numbered 4, after V lost 4 bases and J lost 2 bases. Germline V gene data show CDR1 as KGHDR and CDR2 as SFDVKD. The CDR3: CATSESGGPTDTQYF. In DNA, the CDR3 is TGTGCCACCAGTGAGAGCGGGGGCCCCACAGATACGCAGTATTTT.

In its sample, this clonotype was seen many times. This sequence joins TRBV7-8 and TRBJ2-7; the D gene is possibly TRBD1 (6 bases). Per germline, CDR1 SGHVS and CDR2 FQNEAQ. Deletions cut 4 bases from V and 3 bases from J, with 13 bases between. This CDR3 is built from 14 residues. The CDR3 bases are TGTGCCAGCAGCTCCTCCTCACAGGGCTACGAGCAGTACTTC. Encoded protein: CASSSSSQGYEQYF.

The chain uses TRBV5-1 and TRBJ1-1, with D possibly TRBD1 on 5 matching bases. Germline CDR1 is SGHRS and CDR2 is YFSETQ. V lost 3 bases and J 1 base, leaving 13 bases between the germline ends. The length of the CDR3 is 15 residues. CDR3: CASSWGGDPNTEAFF. CDR3 DNA: TGCGCCAGCAGCTGGGGAGGGGACCCGAACACTGAAGCTTTCTTT.

This clonotype has a handful of counts. CDR3 sequence reads: CASSDTGGAHNEQFF. The CDR3 nucleotides are TGTGCCAGCAGCGATACAGGGGGCGCCCACAATGAGCAGTTCTTC. The genes are TRBV7-9 and TRBJ2-1, with 9 bases fitting TRBD1. The germline gives CDR1 SEHNR, CDR2 FQNEAQ (reference sequence). CDR3 length equals 15 residues. The V segment lost 5 bases and the J segment 5 bases; nucleotides outside the gene matches: 7.

The DNA of the CDR3 is TGTGCCAGTAGTGTTGAGCGGGGGAAGGAGCAGTTCTTC. It yields the protein CASSVERGKEQFF. The chain links TRBV19 to TRBJ2-1, with 8 bases that match TRBD2. The CDR3 spans 13 residues. V dropped 5 bases and J dropped 10; count of bases not matched to a gene: 7. Germline V lookup: CDR1 LNHDA, CDR2 SQIVND (reference sequence).

V and J are TRBV28 and TRBJ1-6; D might be TRBD1 (5 bases). From germline, CDR1 is MDHEN and CDR2 SYDVKM. The CDR3 is 16 amino acids. The V end was cut by 8 bases, the J end by 7 bases, with 21 bases between. CDR3 sequence: CASRLSGLARNSPLHF. The CDR3 coding sequence is TGTGCCAGCCGTCTATCGGGGCTGGCCCGGAATTCACCCCTCCACTTT.

This chain connects TRBV20-1 to TRBJ1-1, with 8 bases identical to TRBD1. Per germline, CDR1 DFQATT and CDR2 SNEGSKA (reference sequence). V shed 3 bases, J shed 1 base, and the junction held 1 base outside the gene matches. This CDR3 contains 13 residues. The CDR3 protein is CSARGTGNTEAFF. CDR3 DNA: TGCAGTGCTAGGGGGACAGGGAACACTGAAGCTTTCTTT.

This clonotype was counted only a few times. The rearrangement links TRBV14 to TRBJ1-4, with D hard to call. The CDR3 sequence is 13 residues long. The V and J ends lost 0 bases and 10 bases respectively, with 9 bases between them. Per the germline V gene, CDR1 is SGHDN and CDR2 is FVKESK. For the CDR3, the DNA is TGTGCCAGCAGCCAAGATCTCGAGGGAAAACTGTTTTTT. It codes for CASSQDLEGKLFF. The full variable domain, completed using reference TRBV14 and TRBJ1-4, is EAGVTQFPSHSVIEKGQTVTLRCDPISGHDNLYWYRRVMGKEIKFLLHFVKESKQDESGMPNNRFLAERTGGTYSTLKVQPAELEDSGVYFCASSQDLEGKLFFGSGTQLSVL.

Many counts were recorded for this clonotype. V gene TRBV6-6 combines with J gene TRBJ2-3, with no clear D. V lost 5 bases to trimming and J lost 0 bases, with 12 bases between them. Germline CDR1 reads MNHNY; CDR2 reads SVGAGI (reference sequence). The CDR3 totals 15 residues. CDR3 DNA: TGTGCCAGCAGTGCCGGCCTGGGAAGCACAGATACGCAGTATTTT. Translation: CASSAGLGSTDTQYF.

This clonotype was found many times. The chain has TRBV11-2 and TRBJ2-3; TRBD2 matches at 8 bases. Germline V gives CDR1 SGHAT, CDR2 FQNNGV. The CDR3 extends over 16 amino acids. Trimming at V came to 1 base and at J to 3 bases, leaving 6 bases not matched to a gene. CDR3 protein: CASSLGIAGFTDTQYF. The CDR3, as DNA: TGTGCCAGCAGCTTAGGGATAGCGGGGTTTACAGATACGCAGTATTTT.

This clonotype was recorded at least ten times. This chain links TRBV2 with TRBJ1-1, with no clear D. CDR3 length: 12 residues. The ends were cut back, 5 bases at V and 1 base at J, with 5 bases in the middle. Germline V gene lookup returns CDR1 SNHLY and CDR2 FYNNEI. This chain's CDR3 is CASSRANTEAFF. The CDR3 DNA reads as TGTGCCAGCAGTAGAGCGAACACTGAAGCTTTCTTT.

Many counts were recorded for this clonotype. This chain links TRBV5-1 with TRBJ2-5, with 7 bases aligning to TRBD2. This CDR3 spans 13 amino acids. V dropped 2 bases and J dropped 3; count of bases not matched to a gene: 1. Germline V CDR1 and CDR2: SGHRS, YFSETQ. The CDR3 bases are TGCGCCAGCAGCTTCGGGACTAAAGAGACCCAGTACTTC. Translating gives CASSFGTKETQYF.